A single sample is the source of the 27 T cell receptor beta chains below, sequenced in a study of T cells in Graves' hyperthyroidism and ophthalmopathy. Template material for amplifying TCR beta CDR3 regions consisted of RNA transcripts. A set of HTBI primers served as the primers for a first-round RT-PCR of the TCR CDR3. TCRdb re-called the multiplex PCR reads through MiXCR, storing one row per CDR3 protein. The sample lists fewer than 900,000 distinct CDR3 sequences; approximately 18% were seen once. What was sequenced was blood. These receptors came from a woman aged 50 to 65 with Graves' hyperthyroidism that later progressed to Graves' ophthalmopathy.

This clonotype was seen a handful of times. This rearrangement joins TRBV6-1 to TRBJ2-3, with TRBD2 matching over 8 bases. Losses at the gene ends were 4 bases for V and 1 base for J; bases not matched to a gene: 4. The CDR3 is made up of 15 amino acids. Germline values: CDR1 MNHNS, CDR2 SASEGT. The CDR3 coding sequence is TGTGCCAGCAGTGCCTATAGCGGGGGCACAGATACGCAGTATTTT. Its protein product is CASSAYSGGTDTQYF.

This clonotype was counted at least ten times. The chain joins TRBV20-1 to TRBJ1-3; D is undetermined. The germline gives CDR1 DFQATT, CDR2 SNEGSKA (reference sequence). The CDR3 sequence is 12 residues long. V lost 8 bases and J lost 4, with 12 bases in between. CDR3 in amino acids: CSSSGVGNTIYF. The CDR3 region has the DNA TGCAGTTCCTCTGGAGTCGGAAACACCATATATTTT.

CDR3 DNA: TGCGCCAGCAGCATCCACACGAACCCCCAATACGAGCAGTACTTC. The encoded protein is CASSIHTNPQYEQYF. J is TRBJ2-7 and V is TRBV5-1; D is ambiguous. Germline V gene sequence: CDR1 SGHRS, CDR2 YFSETQ. V gave up 4 bases and J gave up 4 bases, with 18 bases separating them. The CDR3 loop spans 15 amino acids.

This clonotype was detected ten times or more. The chain has TRBV2 and TRBJ1-5; D call uncertain. The CDR3 extends over 13 amino acids. V was clipped by 4 bases and J by 7 bases, with 11 bases between them. Per germline, CDR1 SNHLY and CDR2 FYNNEI. The CDR3 bases are TGTGCCAGCAGTGGACTCCCCGGGCAGCCCCAGCATTTT. This translates into CASSGLPGQPQHF.

This clonotype was detected ten times or more. The V and J genes are TRBV18 and TRBJ1-1; D ambiguous. V was cut by 0 bases and J by 10 bases, with 9 bases left in between. Germline loops: CDR1 KGHSH, CDR2 LQKENI. The CDR3 consists of 12 residues. The CDR3 bases are TGTGCCAGCTCACCACCGGAAGCTGTAGCTTTCTTT. Protein: CASSPPEAVAFF.

About this clonotype: The CDR3 carries no conserved terminal phenylalanine or tryptophan, so it likely arises from a read error. The rearrangement uses TRBV18 and TRBJ1-1, with a possible D match to TRBD1 (6 bases). Deletions cut 2 bases from V and 3 bases from J, with 10 bases between. The CDR3 spans 14 residues. The germline V gene has CDR1 KGHSH and CDR2 LQKENI. For the CDR3, the DNA is TGTGCCAGCTCACCAACAGGGTCCCACACTGAAGCTTTCCTT. Translation: CASSPTGSHTEAFL.

This clonotype was seen more than once but under ten times. This sequence joins TRBV5-1 and TRBJ2-3; TRBD2 is a possible D gene (7 bases). V was shortened by 0 bases and J by 6 bases, with 17 bases between the two germline ends. Germline V gene sequence: CDR1 SGHRS, CDR2 YFSETQ. This CDR3 region has 16 residues. The CDR3 sequence: CASSLGAEGGQDTQYF. The CDR3 DNA is TGCGCCAGCAGCTTGGGGGCTGAGGGGGGGCAGGATACGCAGTATTTT. The complete variable domain, with remaining parts taken from reference TRBV5-1 and TRBJ2-3, reads KAGVTQTPRYLIKTRGQQVTLSCSPISGHRSVSWYQQTPGQGLQFLFEYFSETQRNKGNFPGRFSGRQFSNSRSEMNVSTLELGDSALYLCASSLGAEGGQDTQYFGPGTRLTVL.

The sample holds many counts of this clonotype. The chain employs TRBV20-1 and TRBJ2-5, with D maybe TRBD2 (6 bases). V was pared by 4 bases and J by 5 bases, with 17 bases between. CDR3 length: 14 amino acids. Germline assignment: CDR1 DFQATT and CDR2 SNEGSKA (reference sequence). CDR3 nucleotide sequence: TGCAGTGCTAAGATGCCAGGGAGGACGGAGACCCAGTACTTC. Translated: CSAKMPGRTETQYF.

The sample holds a few counts of this clonotype. The genes are TRBV7-9 and TRBJ1-5; D possibly corresponds to TRBD1 (5 bases). There are 16 residues in the CDR3. V was trimmed by 3 bases and J by 5 bases, leaving 17 bases between them. Germline V CDR1 and CDR2: SEHNR, FQNEAQ (reference sequence). The CDR3 DNA reads TGTGCCAGCAGCTTGTCCGGGACGGCGAACTATCAGCCCCAGCATTTT. It codes for CASSLSGTANYQPQHF.

At least ten counts were recorded for this clonotype. The V gene is TRBV5-1, the J gene TRBJ1-1; weak D call: TRBD1 (6 bases). Germline V gives CDR1 SGHRS, CDR2 YFSETQ. V lost 3 bases and J 1 base, leaving 13 bases between the germline ends. The CDR3 spans 15 residues. The CDR3 nucleotides are TGCGCCAGCAGCTGGCGACAGGCGCCGAACACTGAAGCTTTCTTT. Translating it yields CASSWRQAPNTEAFF.

This clonotype was detected many times. This chain connects TRBV27 to TRBJ1-1; D not certain. The germline gives CDR1 MNHEY, CDR2 SMNVEV (reference sequence). This CDR3 has 14 amino acids. Trimming pared 5 bases from V and 0 bases from J, leaving 10 bases between. The chain's CDR3 is CASSQSRVNTEAFF. CDR3 bases: TGTGCCAGCAGTCAATCCCGTGTGAACACTGAAGCTTTCTTT.

The sample holds a few counts of this clonotype. The J gene is TRBJ1-3, the V gene TRBV11-2; D unresolved. CDR1 and CDR2 from the germline V gene are SGHAT and FQNNGV. Trimming shortened V by 1 base and J by 2 bases, and 15 bases separated the two germline ends. CDR3 length: 17 residues. CDR3 coding DNA: TGTGCCAGCAGCTTAGTCCTTACAGCGGCTCCTGGAAACACCATATATTTT. This sequence encodes CASSLVLTAAPGNTIYF.

This clonotype was recorded many times. The V call is TRBV11-2, the J call TRBJ2-3, with 12 bases matching TRBD2. The CDR3 is made up of 18 amino acids. J gave up 5 bases and V 4 bases, and 13 bases lay outside the gene matches. Germline CDR1 reads SGHAT; CDR2 reads FQNNGV. This CDR3 is CASSSPRGLAGLVDTQYF. The CDR3 DNA reads as TGTGCCAGCAGCTCACCCCGTGGACTAGCGGGGTTGGTAGATACGCAGTATTTT.

The J gene is TRBJ1-1, the V gene TRBV6-1; D is perhaps TRBD1 (6 bases). The V end lost 7 bases, the J end lost 1 base, and 13 bases lay between the germline ends. This CDR3 spans 14 amino acids. Germline V CDR1 and CDR2: MNHNS, SASEGT. This chain's CDR3 is CASTRGTTNTEAFF. The CDR3 DNA follows: TGTGCCAGCACCCGTGGGACAACGAACACTGAAGCTTTCTTT.

This clonotype was observed many times. The CDR3 spells CSARWQGIYEQFF. The CDR3 DNA follows: TGCAGTGCTAGATGGCAGGGAATCTATGAGCAGTTCTTC. This sequence joins TRBV20-1 and TRBJ2-1; TRBD1 might be the D (5 bases). Germline lookup yields CDR1 DFQATT and CDR2 SNEGSKA (reference sequence). With 2 bases removed from V and 8 bases from J, the gap between germline ends came to 13 bases. This CDR3 contains 13 residues.

Many counts were recorded for this clonotype. This sequence joins TRBV2 and TRBJ1-2; the match to TRBD1 covers 10 bases. This CDR3 is 13 amino acids long. Germline V lookup: CDR1 SNHLY, CDR2 FYNNEI. J gave up 6 bases and V 6 bases, and 4 bases lay outside the gene matches. The CDR3 sequence: CASSRQGADGYTF. CDR3 bases: TGTGCCAGCAGCAGACAGGGGGCTGATGGCTACACCTTC.

This clonotype was detected ten times or more. This chain connects TRBV3-1 to TRBJ2-7; D uncertain. Per the germline V gene, CDR1 is LGHDT and CDR2 is YNNKEL (reference sequence). CDR3 length equals 12 residues. V lost 3 bases to trimming and J lost 6 bases, with 9 bases between them. The CDR3: CASSHDRREQYF. CDR3 nucleotides: TGTGCCAGCAGCCATGATCGGCGCGAGCAGTACTTC.

This clonotype was seen many times. The chain carries TRBV3-1 and TRBJ1-6, with 7 nucleotides matching TRBD1. Germline CDR1 reads LGHDT; CDR2 reads YNNKEL (reference sequence). After removal of 2 bases from V and 8 bases from J, the junction contained 3 bases not matched to a gene. This CDR3 has 14 amino acids. The CDR3 sequence: CASSQRDSHSPLHF. The CDR3 DNA sequence: TGTGCCAGCAGCCAAAGGGACAGCCATTCACCCCTCCACTTT.

The chain links TRBV30 to TRBJ1-4, with TRBD1 matching over 9 bases. This CDR3 spans 14 amino acids. The V gene's germline CDR1 is GTSNPN and CDR2 SVGIG (reference sequence). J was trimmed by 5 bases and V by 4 bases; bases with no gene match: 5. In DNA form, the CDR3 reads TGTGCCTGGAATACAGGGGGCGACAATGAAAAACTGTTTTTT. Its translation: CAWNTGGDNEKLFF.

This clonotype was counted ten times or more. The chain recombines TRBV2 with TRBJ1-1; 8 nucleotides agree with TRBD1. Germline loops: CDR1 SNHLY, CDR2 FYNNEI. The V and J ends lost 3 bases and 6 bases, in that order; junction bases with no gene match: 12. The CDR3 spans 16 residues. This CDR3 reads CASSEQEPRQGSEAFF. CDR3 DNA sequence: TGTGCCAGCAGTGAGCAGGAACCCAGACAGGGGTCTGAAGCTTTCTTT.

The sample holds a few counts of this clonotype. The CDR3 DNA follows: TGTGCCAGCAGCTCCGAGGCCGGGGTGGGGAATTCACCCCTCCACTTT. Translating gives CASSSEAGVGNSPLHF. The chain links TRBV7-9 to TRBJ1-6; D is ambiguous. The CDR3 totals 16 residues. Germline V gene lookup returns CDR1 SEHNR and CDR2 FQNEAQ (reference sequence). The ends were cut back, 4 bases at V and 7 bases at J, with 17 bases in the middle.

Concerning this clonotype: It is likely a read error, because the conserved phenylalanine at the end of the CDR3 is missing. The gene calls are TRBV18 and TRBJ2-1; 9 bases agree with TRBD2. The CDR3 has 15 amino acids. The V and J ends lost 3 bases and 4 bases, in that order; junction bases with no gene match: 4. Germline V CDR1 and CDR2: KGHSH, LQKENI. The CDR3 is CASSPPGLAYNEQFI. The DNA of the CDR3 is TGTGCCAGCTCACCGCCGGGACTAGCTTACAATGAGCAGTTCATC.

In its sample, this clonotype was seen a few times. The gene calls are TRBV5-6 and TRBJ1-5, with D uncertain. The V and J ends lost 3 bases and 2 bases respectively, with 18 bases between them. CDR1 and CDR2 (germline): SGHDT, YYEEEE. The CDR3 has 17 residues. The CDR3 nucleotides read TGTGCCAGCAGCTGGGGTGCGGGGTCGGTGGGCAATCAGCCCCAGCATTTT. This sequence encodes CASSWGAGSVGNQPQHF.

In this sample, this clonotype turned up a few times. The chain combines TRBV5-1 with TRBJ1-5; D is unclear. Germline lookup yields CDR1 SGHRS and CDR2 YFSETQ. The germline V and J ends were trimmed by 4 bases and 4 bases, with 12 bases remaining between them. This CDR3 is 14 amino acids long. CDR3 bases: TGCGCCAGCAGCCCGACACCGCTTAATCAGCCCCAGCATTTT. As protein: CASSPTPLNQPQHF.

This clonotype was observed at least ten times. This chain's CDR3 is CANRDIDLWDEQFF. The CDR3, as DNA: TGTGCCAACCGGGACATCGATCTCTGGGATGAGCAGTTCTTC. The V gene is TRBV2, the J gene TRBJ2-1; weak D call: TRBD1 (6 bases). Trimming pared 10 bases from V and 8 bases from J, leaving 21 bases between. Germline V gene data show CDR1 as SNHLY and CDR2 as FYNNEI. CDR3 length equals 14 residues.

The chain couples TRBV7-2 to TRBJ2-3, with D tentatively TRBD2 (5 bases). CDR1 and CDR2 (germline): SGHTA, FQGNSA. The CDR3 spans 14 residues. V shed 7 bases and J shed 0 bases, with 11 bases lying between them. The CDR3 here is CASTLRGSTDTQYF. The CDR3 region has the DNA TGTGCCAGCACCCTCCGGGGTAGCACAGATACGCAGTATTTT.

The chain has TRBV25-1 and TRBJ2-1, with D possibly matching TRBD2 (5 bases). The CDR3 extends over 14 amino acids. Germline V gives CDR1 MGHDK, CDR2 SYGVNS. Trimming pared 6 bases from V and 6 bases from J, leaving 15 bases between. The CDR3 DNA sequence: TGTGCCAGCAGACCAAGCATAAGCGGCAATGAGCAGTTCTTC. It is translated as CASRPSISGNEQFF.